Sequencing of this TCR beta chain was carried out in a study of blood T cells in healthy people across ages (dated by TCRdb to about 2015). Describing the broader study: In model experiments, template switching captured about one uniquely barcoded TCR beta cDNA molecule for every two T cells. To avoid experimental bias, donors of different ages were randomly spread across the sequencing lanes. For two donors (one aged 18 to 29 and one aged 80 or older), the study analyzed two additional independent replicas of 1 million unique cDNA reads from the same blood draw. Four age groups were formed from the donors: young (average roughly 16 years), middle-aged (around 37), aged (62) and long-lived (around 82). Using deep sequencing normalized with unique cDNA molecular identifiers, the study measured how TCR beta repertoire diversity changes with age.

Libraries came from 5' RACE. Sequencer: Illumina HiSeq 2500. A second PCR of roughly 7 to 11 cycles was performed with a sample-barcoded 5' primer and a J-beta primer mix. A unique molecular identifier was introduced onto each TCR beta cDNA molecule by a template-switch 5' adaptor carrying 12 random nucleotides. At least 2.5 million CDR3-containing paired-end reads were obtained from each sample. First-strand cDNA synthesis was performed from all RNA using the Mint cDNA synthesis kit, with priming by a TRBC-specific oligonucleotide. All cDNA was treated with uracil-DNA glycosylase and then went through a first 18-cycle PCR with the universal primers M1SS and BC2_uni_R. The original methods were these. Normalization of each sample was performed by random selection of 1 million high-quality reads, each carrying a distinct molecular identifier. Instead of being binned into consensus sequences, reads with shared molecular identifiers were discarded. MiTCR, run with a Q25 quality threshold and the strictest error-elimination algorithm, handled CDR3 identification, clonotype clustering and error correction. Lower-bound total TCR beta diversity was estimated with a nonparametric unseen species model using Euler transformation. TCRdb passed the public sequencing reads through fastp at Q25 and MiXCR, retaining productive beta sequences. Entries are consolidated by CDR3 protein sequence, retaining the most common genes and DNA. V and J calls and clone size were set by TCRdb, not the authors. The sample profile shows under 1,000,000 distinct CDR3 sequences; 35% to 50% of them were found once. The ten most abundant clones make up 15% to 20% of the sample.

The donors were some 36 Caucasian individuals from Russia, aged roughly 6 to 95 years, who were systemically healthy. Each donor gave ten milliliters of peripheral blood, collected into EDTA-treated Vacutainer tubes. PBMCs were isolated by Ficoll-Paque density-gradient centrifugation, with at least 6 million obtained per sample. Trizol reagent was used to extract total RNA from the PBMCs, yielding at least 5.5 micrograms per sample. For every donor, an aliquot of PBMCs went through flow cytometry to measure the percentages of naive CD45RAhigh/CD27high T cells. Broader findings and caveats from the paper: Observed TCR beta diversity per million T cells fell roughly linearly with age, and a significant reduction was already apparent by age about 43. A strong correlation was found between observed TCR beta diversity and the percentage of naive T cells measured by flow cytometry. Because donor CMV infection status was unknown, age-related changes in expanded clonotypes were potentially confounded. Estimates of total diversity based on one million sequenced T cells were considered lower bounds and underestimates. Conclusive comparison of naive and antigen-experienced compartments was prevented by the profiling of bulk unsorted PBMCs. Compared with the aged group, more naive CD4+ T cells, fewer expanded clones and increased TCR diversity were shown by the long-lived group, suggesting age selection.

For this clonotype: Its target antigen remains unknown. No quality values exist for individual bases; no much larger clone is one base distant.

V is trimmed back by 5 bases and J by 1 base, and the junction contains 4 bases that no gene match accounts for. The CDR3 measures 16 amino acids from cysteine to phenylalanine. Kept here is only the CDR3 DNA, which spans 48 bases and is read in frame from base 1. From a lookup of the germline V gene, CDR1 and CDR2 are SGHNT and YENEEA. The specimen was blood. This TCR derives from an elderly man in good health. The sequence links TRBV11-3 to TRBJ2-2; 10 nucleotides in the junction match TRBD1. The CDR3 loop reads CASSPRTGGNTGELFF. The DNA sequence is given as TGTGCCAGCAGCCCCAGGACAGGGGGGAACACCGGGGAGCTGTTTTTT.